Following are 2 T cell receptor beta chains from one sample sequenced in a study of blood T cell repertoires in COVID-19. Method: immunoSEQ multiplex PCR; TCRdb's copy keeps in-frame clones and lacks some. The sample has 150,000 to 200,000 clones; 65% to 90% are singletons. The specimen sequenced was peripheral blood. The origin of the receptors is a man over 45 with active or convalescent COVID-19.

V gene TRBV27 combines with J gene TRBJ2-1; 9 bases fit TRBD2. The CDR3 is 12 residues long. Per germline, CDR1 MNHEY and CDR2 SMNVEV (reference sequence). With V trimmed by 7 bases and J by 10 bases, 5 bases remained unmatched. The CDR3 region has the DNA TGTGCCAGCACCAGCGGGAGGAGGGAGCAGTTCTTC. Protein: CASTSGRREQFF.

This chain links TRBV4-1 with TRBJ1-1; TRBD1 might be the D (5 bases). Trimming cost V 0 bases and J 3 bases, with 11 bases left between them. Germline values: CDR1 MGHRA, CDR2 YSYEKL. The CDR3 has 15 amino acids. For the CDR3, the DNA is TGCGCCAGCAGCCAAGAGGGTGGGGGGGACACTGAAGCTTTCTTT. It specifies CASSQEGGGDTEAFF.